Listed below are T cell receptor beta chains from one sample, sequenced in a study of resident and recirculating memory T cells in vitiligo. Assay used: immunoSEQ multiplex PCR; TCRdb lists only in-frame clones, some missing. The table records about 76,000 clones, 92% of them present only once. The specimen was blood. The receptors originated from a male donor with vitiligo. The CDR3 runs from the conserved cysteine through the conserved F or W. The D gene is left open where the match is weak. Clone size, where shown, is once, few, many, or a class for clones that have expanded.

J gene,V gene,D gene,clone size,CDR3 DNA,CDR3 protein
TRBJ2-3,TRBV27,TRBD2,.,TGTGCCAGCAGAAAGTCCGGGACTAGCACCGCTACGCAGTATTTT,CASRKSGTSTATQYF
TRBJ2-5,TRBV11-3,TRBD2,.,TGTGCCAGCAGCTCCGCTAGCGGGGTGGGGGAGACCCAGTACTTC,CASSSASGVGETQYF
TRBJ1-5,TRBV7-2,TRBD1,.,TGTGCCAGCAGCTTAGTGGCAGGGGGTTGGGCAAATCAGCCCCAGCATTTT,CASSLVAGGWANQPQHF
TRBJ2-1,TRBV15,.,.,TGTGCCACCAGCGGACCCAGGGGGGCCGGGGTATACAATGAGCAGTTCTTC,CATSGPRGAGVYNEQFF
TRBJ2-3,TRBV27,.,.,TGTGCCAGCAGGGGGCTAGCGCTCACAGATACGCAGTATTTT,CASRGLALTDTQYF
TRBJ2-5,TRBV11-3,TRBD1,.,TGTGCCAGCAGCTTAGGGGAGGGACAGGGGGCAACCCAGTACTTC,CASSLGEGQGATQYF
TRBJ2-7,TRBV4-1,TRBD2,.,TGCGCCAGCAGCCAAGATCCCACCGGGAGCGGGAGTCGCGAGCAGTACTTC,CASSQDPTGSGSREQYF
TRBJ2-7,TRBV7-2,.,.,TGTGCCAGCAGCGAGGGCTTAAGGAACGAGCAGTACTTC,CASSEGLRNEQYF
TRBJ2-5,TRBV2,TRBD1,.,TGTGCCAGCAGTGAAGTCCAGGGACAGGGGGCTGGGGAGCAGTACTTC,CASSEVQGQGAGEQYF
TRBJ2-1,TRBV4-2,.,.,TGTGCCAGCAGCCAAGCCCTTGGTCTGGCGGGACTTACCTACAATGAGCAGTTCTTC,CASSQALGLAGLTYNEQFF
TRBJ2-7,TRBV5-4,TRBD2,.,TGTGCCAGCAGCCGTTTCTCCGGGACTAGCGGGAGTGGGGCCTACGAGCAGTACTTC,CASSRFSGTSGSGAYEQYF
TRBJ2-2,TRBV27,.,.,TGTGCCAGTAGATACACCGGGGAGCTGTTTTTT,CASRYTGELFF
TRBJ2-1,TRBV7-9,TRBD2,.,TGTGCCAGCAGCCGCGGACTAGCGGGATATGTTGAGCAGTTCTTC,CASSRGLAGYVEQFF
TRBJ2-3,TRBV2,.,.,TGTGCCAGCAGTTGGGACTTTACTAGCACAGATACGCAGTATTTT,CASSWDFTSTDTQYF
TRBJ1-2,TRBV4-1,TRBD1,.,TGCGCCAGCAGCCAACCCGTGACAGGGGACTATGGCTACACCTTC,CASSQPVTGDYGYTF
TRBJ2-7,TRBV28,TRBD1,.,TGTGCCAGCAGCGATCGACAGAGGGGGCTCCACGAGCAGTACTTC,CASSDRQRGLHEQYF
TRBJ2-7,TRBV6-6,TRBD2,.,TGTGCCAGCATACCAGCGGGAGTTAACGAGCAGTACTTC,CASIPAGVNEQYF
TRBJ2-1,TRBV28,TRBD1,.,TGTGCCAGCACCCAGGGGACAGGGAGGTGGAATGAGCAGTTCTTC,CASTQGTGRWNEQFF
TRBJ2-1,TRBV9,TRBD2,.,TGTGCCAGCAGCGTTAGCGGGAGATTTCCGGGTAATGAGCAGTTCTTC,CASSVSGRFPGNEQFF
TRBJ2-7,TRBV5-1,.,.,TGCGCCAGCAGCCCCTCAGGGACCTACGAGCAGTACTTC,CASSPSGTYEQYF
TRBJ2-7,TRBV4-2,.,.,TGTGCCAGCAGCCCCGGAGGGATCGAGCAGTACTTC,CASSPGGIEQYF
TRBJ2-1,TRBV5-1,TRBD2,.,TGCGCCAGCAGCTTGGAGGCTAGCGGGAGGAATGAGCAGTTCTTC,CASSLEASGRNEQFF
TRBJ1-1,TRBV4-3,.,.,TGCGCCAGCAGCCAAGGGGGGGGTTTGAACACTGAAGCTTTCTTT,CASSQGGGLNTEAFF
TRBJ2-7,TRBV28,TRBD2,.,TGTGCCAGCAGTTCGCCGGCACTAGCGGTTACACAGCCCCCTTACGAGCAGTACTTC,CASSSPALAVTQPPYEQYF
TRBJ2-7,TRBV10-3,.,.,TGTGCCATCAGTGAGGTAGCGGACACCTACGAGCAGTACTTC,CAISEVADTYEQYF
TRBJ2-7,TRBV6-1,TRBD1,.,TGTGCCAGCAGTGGTTGGACAGGGGTGAGTGCCATGATTTACTACGAGCAGTACTTC,CASSGWTGVSAMIYYEQYF
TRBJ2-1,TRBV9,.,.,TGTGCCAGCAGCGTAGTTAATAGCGCTAACAATGAGCAGTTCTTC,CASSVVNSANNEQFF
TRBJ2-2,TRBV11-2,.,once,TGTGCCAGCAGCCCCCGGAACACCGGGGAGCTGTTTTTT,CASSPRNTGELFF
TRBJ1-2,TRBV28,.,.,TGTGCCATTCTCGCGGGGGGCGGTGGCTACACCTTC,CAILAGGGGYTF
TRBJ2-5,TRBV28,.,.,TGTGCCGCTGGGGGGTACCAAGAGACCCAGTACTTC,CAAGGYQETQYF
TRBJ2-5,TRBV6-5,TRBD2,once,TGTGCCAGCAGCATACTAGCGGGGGAGGGGACCCAGTACTTC,CASSILAGEGTQYF
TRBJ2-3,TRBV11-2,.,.,TGTGCCAGCAGCTCGACTTTTAGCACAGATACGCAGTATTTT,CASSSTFSTDTQYF
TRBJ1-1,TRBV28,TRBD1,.,TGTGCCAGCAGTCTTTACTCGGGACAGTCCCACACTGAAGCTTTCTTT,CASSLYSGQSHTEAFF
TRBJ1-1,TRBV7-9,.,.,TGTGTTCCGGGGGGCGTGAACACTGAAGCTTTCTTT,CVPGGVNTEAFF
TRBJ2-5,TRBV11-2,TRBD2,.,TGTGCCAGCAGTCCTCCTGGACTAGCGGCCTCAGAGACCCAGTACTTC,CASSPPGLAASETQYF
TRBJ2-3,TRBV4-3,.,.,TGCGCCAGCAGCCAAGATGAAGGCGACAGTCCCTACCTCACAGATACGCAGTATTTT,CASSQDEGDSPYLTDTQYF